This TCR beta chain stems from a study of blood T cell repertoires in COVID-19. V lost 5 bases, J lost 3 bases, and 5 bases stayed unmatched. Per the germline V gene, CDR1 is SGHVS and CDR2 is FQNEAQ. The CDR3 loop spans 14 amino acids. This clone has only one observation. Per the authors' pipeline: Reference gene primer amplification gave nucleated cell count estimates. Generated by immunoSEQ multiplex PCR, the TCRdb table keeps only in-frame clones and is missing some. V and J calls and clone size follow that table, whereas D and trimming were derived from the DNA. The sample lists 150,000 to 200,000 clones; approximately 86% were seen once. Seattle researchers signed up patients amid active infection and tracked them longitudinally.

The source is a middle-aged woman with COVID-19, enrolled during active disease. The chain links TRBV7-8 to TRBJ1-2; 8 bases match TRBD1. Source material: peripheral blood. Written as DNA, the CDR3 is TGTGCCAGCAGCCGAGGACAGGGCGACTATGGCTACACCTTC. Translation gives CASSRGQGDYGYTF.